This passage covers 24 T cell receptor beta chains from one sample sequenced in a study of T-cell memory formation after mild COVID-19. Using its own MiXCR run on the 5' RACE reads, TCRdb lists one record per CDR3 protein. Counted here are about 270,000 distinct CDR3 sequences, around 16% occurring once; the ten biggest clones make up approximately 25%. Material for sequencing was PBMCs or a T cell subset sorted from them (not recorded which). These receptors were taken from a man aged 18 to 30 who had mild COVID-19 (a few samples of this study predate the infection). Cell type and time point are not known.

V gene TRBV7-8 combines with J gene TRBJ1-2, with TRBD1 matching over 7 bases. The CDR3 runs to 14 residues. J lost 8 bases, V lost 0 bases, and 6 bases had no gene match. In germline, CDR1 is SGHVS, CDR2 FQNEAQ. The CDR3 protein is CASSLALTGAGYTF. The CDR3 bases are TGTGCCAGCAGCTTAGCTCTAACAGGGGCGGGCTACACCTTC.

On this clonotype itself: An end of the junction does not agree with germline; a read error may underlie this. This chain links TRBV18 with TRBJ2-5, with no clear D. Germline V lookup: CDR1 KGHSH, CDR2 LQKENI. CDR3 size: 13 residues. The CDR3, as DNA: TGTGCCAGCTCATCACCCCCAATAGAGACCCAGTACTTC. It encodes CASSSPPIETQYF.

This clonotype turned up a few times. The rearrangement joins TRBV4-2 to TRBJ2-3; the match to TRBD1 covers 9 bases. CDR3 length: 17 amino acids. V gave up 1 base and J gave up 3 bases; unmatched junction bases: 8. CDR1 is LGHNA and CDR2 is YNFKEQ in the germline V gene. The CDR3: CASSQVTGGDGTDTQYF. CDR3 bases: TGTGCCAGCAGCCAAGTTACAGGGGGCGATGGTACAGATACGCAGTATTTT.

This clonotype has only a few counts. This chain joins TRBV27 and TRBJ1-2; 7 bases are a match to TRBD1. CDR1 MNHEY and CDR2 SMNVEV come from the germline V gene (reference sequence). The CDR3 covers 13 residues. Germline trimming cut 6 bases from V and 7 bases from J; bases unmatched to any gene: 8. The CDR3 here is CASSQSGTVGYTF. The CDR3, as DNA: TGTGCCAGCAGCCAATCAGGGACAGTTGGCTACACCTTC.

The chain combines TRBV6-5 with TRBJ1-2; a possible D gene is TRBD1 (5 bases). This CDR3 has 16 residues. V lost 0 bases to trimming and J lost 6 bases, with 17 bases between them. The germline V gene has CDR1 MNHEY and CDR2 SVGAGI. The CDR3 is CASSYSIGAGAHGYTF. CDR3 nucleotide sequence: TGTGCCAGCAGTTACTCGATTGGGGCAGGAGCACATGGCTACACCTTC.

The V call is TRBV7-9, the J call TRBJ2-2; tentatively, D is TRBD1 or TRBD2 (5 bases each). In germline, CDR1 is SEHNR, CDR2 FQNEAQ (reference sequence). Trimming removed 5 bases from V and 10 bases from J, with 14 bases in between. This CDR3 contains 13 residues. CDR3 in DNA: TGTGCCAGCAGCGCGCCGGGACCGACGGAGCTGTTTTTT. It encodes CASSAPGPTELFF.

This clonotype came up a few times. V is TRBV28 and J is TRBJ2-5, with a weak D call TRBD2 (5 bases). Germline V lookup: CDR1 MDHEN, CDR2 SYDVKM. V gave up 3 bases and J gave up 8 bases, with 16 bases separating them. The CDR3 has 14 amino acids. The CDR3 spells CASSFGPGSGTQYF. DNA for the CDR3: TGTGCCAGCAGTTTTGGGCCCGGGTCGGGAACCCAGTACTTC.

This clonotype was recorded a few times. The chain recombines TRBV6-6 with TRBJ2-1; 7 bases are a match to TRBD2. Trimming at V came to 6 bases and at J to 9 bases, leaving 8 bases not matched to a gene. This CDR3 has 13 residues. CDR1 and CDR2 (germline): MNHNY, SVGAGI (reference sequence). The CDR3 sequence is CASSLTSEGEQFF. In DNA form, the CDR3 reads TGTGCCAGCAGCCTCACTAGCGAGGGTGAGCAGTTCTTC.

This clonotype was counted between two and nine times. The V and J genes are TRBV15 and TRBJ2-7, with D unresolved. Deletions cut 0 bases from V and 4 bases from J, with 13 bases between. The germline gives CDR1 LNHNV, CDR2 YYDKDF (reference sequence). The CDR3 extends over 15 amino acids. CDR3 residues: CATSRDLGNPYEQYF. In DNA form, the CDR3 reads TGTGCCACCAGCAGAGATTTGGGGAATCCTTACGAGCAGTACTTC.

This clonotype appeared many times. CDR3 sequence: CASELARTGDTQYF. The DNA for the CDR3 is TGTGCTAGTGAACTTGCCCGGACAGGAGATACGCAGTATTTT. This chain connects TRBV12-5 to TRBJ2-3; 7 bases align to TRBD1. Germline values: CDR1 LGHNT, CDR2 FRNRAP. CDR3 length: 14 residues. V trimming: 7 bases; J trimming: 5 bases; junction bases outside the gene matches: 9.

The chain couples TRBV6-5 to TRBJ2-5, with 7 nucleotides matching TRBD2. V was clipped by 7 bases and J by 1 base; unmatched bases: 9. CDR1 is MNHEY and CDR2 is SVGAGI in the germline V gene. The CDR3 has 15 amino acids. The CDR3 is CASTAWGGRQETQYF. CDR3 bases: TGTGCCAGCACCGCATGGGGGGGACGCCAAGAGACCCAGTACTTC.

The CDR3 DNA is TGTGCCAGCAGTTACTCTAGGTTGGCGGGACAGGGCAACACTGAAGCTTTCTTT. Translating it yields CASSYSRLAGQGNTEAFF. The chain joins TRBV6-2 or TRBV6-3 to TRBJ1-1; 9 bases line up with TRBD1. The CDR3 is 18 residues long. The trim removed 0 bases at V and 2 bases at J, leaving 10 bases unmatched. Germline V lookup: CDR1 MNHEY, CDR2 SVGEGT.

This clonotype was picked up a small number of times. V is TRBV2 and J is TRBJ2-1, with D perhaps TRBD1 (6 bases). Trimming took 6 bases from V and 5 from J, leaving 17 bases between them. This CDR3 is 15 amino acids long. Germline V gene data show CDR1 as SNHLY and CDR2 as FYNNEI. Written as DNA, the CDR3 is TGTGCCAGCAGGGAGGACAGCCTACAAGACAATGAGCAGTTCTTC. Protein sequence: CASREDSLQDNEQFF.

V is TRBV5-1 and J is TRBJ2-1; D perhaps matches TRBD1 (6 bases). The germline V and J ends were trimmed by 1 base and 3 bases, with 11 bases remaining between them. The CDR3 covers 15 residues. Germline V gives CDR1 SGHRS, CDR2 YFSETQ. In nucleotides, the CDR3 is TGCGCCAGCAGCTTGAGCCAGGGGTACTACAATGAGCAGTTCTTC. Its translation is CASSLSQGYYNEQFF.

This clonotype has only a few counts. The genes are TRBV18 and TRBJ1-1; no clear D. Germline values: CDR1 KGHSH, CDR2 LQKENI. The CDR3 length is 14 residues. V was cut by 3 bases and J by 6 bases, with 14 bases left in between. The CDR3 bases are TGTGCCAGCTCACCCCTTGACCTGGGCGCTGAAGCTTTCTTT. The encoded protein is CASSPLDLGAEAFF.

The chain uses TRBV6-5 and TRBJ1-6; D not resolved. The germline gives CDR1 MNHEY, CDR2 SVGAGI. V lost 2 bases and J 10 bases, leaving 12 bases between the germline ends. The length of the CDR3 is 14 residues. The CDR3 sequence: CASSYNQWVSPLHF. For the CDR3, the DNA is TGTGCCAGCAGTTACAATCAGTGGGTCTCACCCCTCCACTTT.

This clonotype was detected a few times. The chain employs TRBV7-2 and TRBJ1-2; tentatively, D is TRBD1 (6 bases). This CDR3 has 16 residues. Germline CDR1 and CDR2: SGHTA and FQGNSA. V lost 0 bases to trimming and J lost 1 base, with 12 bases between them. CDR3 region: CASSLAGANVNYGYTF. CDR3 sequence (DNA): TGTGCCAGCAGCTTAGCGGGGGCCAACGTTAACTATGGCTACACCTTC. Full variable domain (remainder filled in from reference TRBV7-2 and TRBJ1-2): GAGVSQSPSNKVTEKGKDVELRCDPISGHTALYWYRQSLGQGLEFLIYFQGNSAPDKSGLPSDRFSAERTGGSVSTLTIQRTQQEDSAVYLCASSLAGANVNYGYTFGSGTRLTVV.

This clonotype was recorded a few times. V and J are TRBV4-3 and TRBJ2-3; possible D gene TRBD2, 5 bases. The CDR3 runs to 13 residues. The V gene lost 5 bases and the J gene lost 7 bases, with 13 bases spanning the gap. Germline V gives CDR1 LGHNA, CDR2 YSLEER. The CDR3 bases are TGCGCCAGCAGCGACCGGGGATCTTATACGCAGTATTTT. Its protein is CASSDRGSYTQYF.

This clonotype was found a few times. This sequence joins TRBV7-9 and TRBJ2-7; D gene ambiguous. Deletions cut 5 bases from V and 0 bases from J, with 17 bases between. Germline lookup yields CDR1 SEHNR and CDR2 FQNEAQ (reference sequence). CDR3 size: 16 residues. The CDR3 bases are TGTGCCAGCAGCCCAATGGCCGCCGGAACCTCCTACGAGCAGTACGTC. The encoded protein is CASSPMAAGTSYEQYV.

The sample holds a few counts of this clonotype. The rearrangement uses TRBV7-3 and TRBJ2-7, with D possibly being TRBD2 (5 bases). There are 17 residues in the CDR3. Germline assignment: CDR1 SGHTA and CDR2 FQGTGA. The CDR3 DNA follows: TGTGCCAGCAGCTTAGCCAAGGGCCCTCCACCTGACTACGAGCAGTGCGTC. Translated, it gives CASSLAKGPPPDYEQCV.

The chain recombines TRBV18 with TRBJ1-2, with TRBD1 matching 11 bases. The V gene end was trimmed by 0 bases and the J gene end by 4 bases; junction bases not matched to a gene: 4. Germline CDR1 reads KGHSH; CDR2 reads LQKENI. The CDR3 contains 16 residues. In nucleotides, the CDR3 is TGTGCCAGCTCACCACCGGGACAGGGGGAACTCTATGGCTACACCTTC. Residues: CASSPPGQGELYGYTF.

This clonotype was counted a few times. This rearrangement joins TRBV9 to TRBJ2-1; D tentatively reads TRBD1 or TRBD2 (6 bases each). Germline V gives CDR1 SGDLS, CDR2 YYNGEE. V gave up 3 bases and J gave up 5 bases, with 18 bases separating them. The CDR3 runs 16 residues. The DNA of the CDR3 is TGTGCCAGCAGCGCAACGGGGGCGTTGATCCACAATGAGCAGTTCTTC. Its translation: CASSATGALIHNEQFF.

The chain recombines TRBV6-2 or TRBV6-3 with TRBJ2-7; the match to TRBD2 covers 9 bases. J was trimmed by 5 bases and V by 5 bases; bases with no gene match: 22. Germline loops: CDR1 MNHEY, CDR2 SVGEGT. CDR3 length: 19 amino acids. The CDR3 coding sequence is TGTGCCAGCAGTCCCCCGGGACTAGCAGTGGTGCGGGTCCCCCACGAGCAGTACTTC. This translates into CASSPPGLAVVRVPHEQYF.

This clonotype was detected a few times. The chain couples TRBV9 to TRBJ2-3, with 9 bases that match TRBD2. CDR3 length: 15 amino acids. V was pared by 4 bases and J by 2 bases, with 5 bases of the junction left unmatched. CDR1 and CDR2 (germline): SGDLS, YYNGEE. The CDR3: CASSTTSGYTDTQYF. CDR3 coding DNA: TGTGCCAGCAGCACGACTAGCGGTTACACAGATACGCAGTATTTT.